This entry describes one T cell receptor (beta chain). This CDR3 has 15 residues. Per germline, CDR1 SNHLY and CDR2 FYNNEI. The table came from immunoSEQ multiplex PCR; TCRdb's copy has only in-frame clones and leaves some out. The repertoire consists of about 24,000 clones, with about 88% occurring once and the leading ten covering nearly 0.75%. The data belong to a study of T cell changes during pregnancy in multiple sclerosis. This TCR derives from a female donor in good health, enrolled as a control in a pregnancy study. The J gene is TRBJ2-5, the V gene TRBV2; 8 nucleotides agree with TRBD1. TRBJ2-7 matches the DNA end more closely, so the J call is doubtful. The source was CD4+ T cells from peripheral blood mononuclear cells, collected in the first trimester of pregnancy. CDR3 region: CASSPRTGSNYEQYF. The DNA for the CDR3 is TGTGCCAGCAGCCCAAGGACAGGGTCAAACTACGAGCAGTACTTC.